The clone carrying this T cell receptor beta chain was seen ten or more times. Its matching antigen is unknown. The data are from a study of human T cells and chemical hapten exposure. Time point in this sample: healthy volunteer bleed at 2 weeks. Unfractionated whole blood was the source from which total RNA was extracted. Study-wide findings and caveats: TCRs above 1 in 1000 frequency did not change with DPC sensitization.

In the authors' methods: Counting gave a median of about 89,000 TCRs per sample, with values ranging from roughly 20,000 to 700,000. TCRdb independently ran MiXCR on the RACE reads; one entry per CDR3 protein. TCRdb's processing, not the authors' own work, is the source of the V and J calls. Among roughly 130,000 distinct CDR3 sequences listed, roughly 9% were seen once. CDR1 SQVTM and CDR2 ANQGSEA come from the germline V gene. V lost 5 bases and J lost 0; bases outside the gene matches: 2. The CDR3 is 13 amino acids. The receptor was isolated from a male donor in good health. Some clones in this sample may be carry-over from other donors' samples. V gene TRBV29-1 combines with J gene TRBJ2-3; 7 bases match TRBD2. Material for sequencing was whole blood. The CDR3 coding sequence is TGCAGCGTTCCTAGCGGAAGCACAGATACGCAGTATTTT. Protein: CSVPSGSTDTQYF.